This T cell receptor (beta chain) was documented in a study of blood T cell repertoires in COVID-19. Overall study context: COVID-19 samples, acute and convalescent, were from the United States, Italy and Spain. In each case, the material was cDNA or gDNA derived from T cells, B-cell-depleted T cells, or PBMCs.

The CDR3 has 15 amino acids. The V end lost 0 bases, the J end lost 0 bases, and 8 bases lay between the germline ends. The germline V gene encodes CDR1 SGHRS and CDR2 YFSETQ. Source study methods: Quantification of nucleated cells was approximated via reference gene primer amplification. Sequencing was performed with immunoSEQ multiplex PCR; in TCRdb, only in-frame clones are kept and a portion is missing. Clonal size and the V and J genes are those of that table, whereas D and trimming came from the DNA. The sample yields approximately 150,000 clones, 85% to 90% seen once. The TCR originated in a man in his fifties who had recovered from COVID-19. The source material was peripheral blood. The V gene is TRBV5-1, the J gene TRBJ2-3; D remains unclear. The CDR3 loop reads CASSLDTSSTDTQYF. The CDR3 DNA reads TGCGCCAGCAGCTTGGACACCTCGAGCACAGATACGCAGTATTTT.